What follows is one T cell receptor (beta chain) and its context. Only a few counts were recorded for this clone. This clone's antigen is unknown. No clone much larger than this one lies a single base away; base qualities are absent. TCRbeta CDR3 regions were amplified from genomic DNA using the immunoSEQ Assay, a bias-controlled multiplex PCR. Under the source paper's analysis protocol: The number of nucleated cells in each sample was estimated by amplification of reference gene primers within the assay. To quantify the absolute abundance of each unique TCRbeta CDR3 rearrangement, sequence reads were collapsed and filtered. Productive Simpson clonality was computed per sample as the square root of Simpson's diversity index over productive rearrangements. As stored in TCRdb, this immuneACCESS dataset retains in-frame rearrangements with V and J assigned. A fraction of the clones does not appear; measured against another copy, unresolved V genes explain less than half of the discrepancy, and the remainder lacks a known reason. D and trimming were read from the DNA, whereas the V and J calls and clone size are those reported in that table. Recorded for this sample are over 150,000 clones; around 80% of them occurred a single time. Roughly 8% of the sample goes to the ten largest clones.

The sample belongs to a study of blood T cell repertoires in COVID-19 (dated by TCRdb to about 2020). Looking at the study overall: Samples covering the acute and convalescent phases of COVID-19 were provided by collaborators in the United States, Italy and Spain. The material from the prospective study consisted of cDNA or gDNA derived from T cells, B-cell-depleted T cells, or PBMCs. The dataset comprised deeply sampled blood TCRbeta repertoires from subjects exposed to, actively infected with, or recovered from COVID-19. A freely available public database, intended as a resource for researchers studying the immune response to SARS-CoV-2, is where the repertoires were released. Samples were obtained from the ongoing ImmuneRACE study (first 160 participants) and from about 1,300 subjects provided by 6 global collaborators. A de-identified subject ID, COVID-19 status, age in years and sex were almost always included in the sample metadata. Where HLA class I and class II types were available, the types were taken from metadata supplied by the sample provider, not from assay-based typing. Results the study describes overall, beyond this receptor: The amount of clinical and demographic metadata varied by source and participant and was provided uncurated.

Relative to germline, V is 3 bases shorter and J is 3 bases shorter, with 5 bases between their ends. Looking up the germline V gene (reference sequence) yields CDR1 SEHNR and CDR2 FQNEAQ. Measured from the cysteine to the phenylalanine, the CDR3 is 12 residues long. Only the CDR3 DNA stays, 36 bases, in frame from base 1. Each collaborating institution followed its own protocols to collect whole blood in K2EDTA tubes. For TCRbeta analysis, collaborators shipped samples in one of three forms: frozen whole blood, isolated PBMCs, or DNA extracted from either of those sample types. Sequenced material: peripheral blood. The chain is made from TRBV7-9 and TRBJ1-1; the D gene cannot be resolved reliably. The TCR comes from a man between 60 and 75 years old with acute or convalescent COVID-19. The DNA sequence is given as TGTGCCAGCAGCTTCACAGACACTGAAGCTTTCTTT. It encodes CASSFTDTEAFF.